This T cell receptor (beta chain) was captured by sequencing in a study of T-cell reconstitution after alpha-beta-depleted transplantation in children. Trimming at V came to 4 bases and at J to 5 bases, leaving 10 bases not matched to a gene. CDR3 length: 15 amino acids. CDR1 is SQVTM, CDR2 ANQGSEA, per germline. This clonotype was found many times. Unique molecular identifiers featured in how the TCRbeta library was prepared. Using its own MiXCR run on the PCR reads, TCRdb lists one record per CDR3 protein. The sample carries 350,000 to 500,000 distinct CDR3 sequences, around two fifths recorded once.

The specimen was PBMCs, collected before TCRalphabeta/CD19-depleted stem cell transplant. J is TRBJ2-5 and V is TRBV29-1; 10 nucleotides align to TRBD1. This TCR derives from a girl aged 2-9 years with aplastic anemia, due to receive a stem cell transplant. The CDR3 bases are TGCAGCGTTGGAATCGCCGGGACAGGGGTCGAGACCCAGTACTTC. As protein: CSVGIAGTGVETQYF.